This T cell receptor (beta chain) was recovered during a study of T cell responses to AZD1222 COVID-19 vaccine. Findings and limits, study-wide: Sampling that yielded the repertoires occurred only after the peak T cell response.

Clones were read by immunoSEQ multiplex PCR, and TCRdb kept only the in-frame ones, dropping some. The sample shows roughly 140,000 clones, around nine tenths of them seen only once. This CDR3 region has 15 residues. Germline V CDR1 and CDR2: MDHEN, SYDVKM. The junction had 7 bases not matched to a gene; V was cut back by 6 bases and J by 6 bases. On this clone: The antigen is unknown.

The receptor was isolated from an adult in good health. The material was peripheral blood, obtained on day 0 of AZD1222 vaccination. The chain couples TRBV28 to TRBJ2-7, with 14 bases that match TRBD2. CDR3 nucleotide sequence: TGTGCCAGCAGCCGGCGACTAGCGGGGGGGCGCGAGCAGTACTTC. Protein sequence: CASSRRLAGGREQYF.